This passage covers 2 T cell receptor beta chains from one sample sequenced in a study of blood T cell repertoires in COVID-19. Method: immunoSEQ multiplex PCR; TCRdb's copy keeps in-frame clones and lacks some. Of some 530,000 clones in the sample, 80% to 90% were seen once. Specimen: PBMCs or T cells enriched from blood (not recorded which). The receptors come from a woman aged 55-75 years who had recovered from COVID-19.

V usage is TRBV5-6 and J usage is TRBJ1-5; 8 positions agree with TRBD1. J gave up 4 bases and V 6 bases, and 9 bases lay outside the gene matches. Germline V gene sequence: CDR1 SGHDT, CDR2 YYEEEE. The CDR3 is 15 residues long. CDR3 sequence (DNA): TGTGCCAGCACCGCCTCCGGGACAGGAAATCAGCCCCAGCATTTT. Translating gives CASTASGTGNQPQHF.

V usage is TRBV27 and J usage is TRBJ2-7; a possible D gene is TRBD1 (6 bases). The CDR3 covers 18 residues. V lost 0 bases to trimming and J lost 2 bases, with 20 bases between them. Per germline, CDR1 MNHEY and CDR2 SMNVEV (reference sequence). This CDR3 reads CASSLSIKGDKEPYEQYF. DNA for the CDR3: TGTGCCAGCAGTTTATCGATAAAAGGGGACAAAGAACCCTACGAGCAGTACTTC.